Below are 26 T cell receptor beta chains sequenced from a single sample in a study of blood T cell repertoires in COVID-19. Using immunoSEQ multiplex PCR, the repertoire was profiled, and TCRdb retains in-frame clones only, with some absent. The repertoire consists of 350,000 to 500,000 clones, with nearly 90% occurring once and the leading ten covering roughly 1.4%. The sequenced material came from PBMCs or T cells enriched from blood (not recorded which). The origin of the receptors is a woman younger than 30 who had been exposed to COVID-19.

Here the CDR3 DNA reads TGTGCCAGCAGTAGACAGGAGGTGGGTCAGCCCCAGCATTTT. Encoded protein: CASSRQEVGQPQHF. The chain recombines TRBV28 with TRBJ1-5, with D perhaps matching TRBD1 (6 bases). The germline V gene encodes CDR1 MDHEN and CDR2 SYDVKM. CDR3 size: 14 residues. The V and J ends lost 5 bases and 6 bases respectively, with 14 bases between them. The variable domain in full, with the rest retrieved from reference TRBV28 and TRBJ1-5, is DVKVTQSSRYLVKRTGEKVFLECVQDMDHENMFWYRQDPGLGLRLIYFSYDVKMKEKGDIPEGYSVSREKKERFSLILESASTNQTSMYLCASSRQEVGQPQHFGDGTRLSIL.

The V and J genes are TRBV5-5 and TRBJ2-1; weak D call: TRBD2 (6 bases). Germline CDR1 is SGHKS and CDR2 is YYEKEE (reference sequence). Trimming left V 0 bases short and J 9 bases short, with 10 bases between. The CDR3 contains 13 residues. DNA for the CDR3: TGTGCCAGCAGCTTGGAATGGGGAGGTGAGCAGTTCTTC. Its protein is CASSLEWGGEQFF.

The chain links TRBV6-5 to TRBJ2-7; 13 bases fit TRBD2. Looked up from germline, CDR1 is MNHEY and CDR2 is SVGAGI. The CDR3 spans 14 residues. Trimming cost V 5 bases and J 5 bases; bases outside gene matches: 3. The CDR3 loop is CASSTGLAGDEQYF. The DNA for the CDR3 is TGTGCCAGCAGTACAGGACTAGCGGGAGACGAGCAGTACTTC.

The chain joins TRBV25-1 to TRBJ2-7; D is possibly TRBD1 (6 bases). Deletions cut 3 bases from V and 4 bases from J, with 13 bases between. This CDR3 region has 14 residues. Per germline, CDR1 MGHDK and CDR2 SYGVNS. CDR3 bases: TGTGCCAGCAGTGAGCGCCAGGGGTTTTACGAGCAGTACTTC. This sequence encodes CASSERQGFYEQYF.

V and J are TRBV5-1 and TRBJ1-1, with D unresolved. The V end was cut by 4 bases, the J end by 3 bases, with 10 bases between. Germline CDR1 reads SGHRS; CDR2 reads YFSETQ. The CDR3 spans 13 residues. CDR3 DNA: TGCGCCAGCAGCCTCGAGCGGCACACTGAAGCTTTCTTT. This gives the protein CASSLERHTEAFF.

This clone has only one observation. The chain combines TRBV4-1 with TRBJ1-2; 8 nucleotides match TRBD1. The CDR3 has 17 residues. Germline assignment: CDR1 MGHRA and CDR2 YSYEKL. The V and J ends lost 0 bases and 5 bases, in that order; junction bases with no gene match: 11. The chain's CDR3 is CASSQDKSGGSEYGYTF. The CDR3, as DNA: TGCGCCAGCAGCCAAGATAAGTCAGGGGGCAGTGAATATGGCTACACCTTC.

This clone appeared once. This rearrangement joins TRBV11-2 to TRBJ2-1; D may be TRBD1 (5 bases). The CDR3 has 13 residues. Germline loops: CDR1 SGHAT, CDR2 FQNNGV. V gave up 6 bases and J gave up 8 bases, with 14 bases separating them. CDR3 coding DNA: TGTGCCAGCAGGACGCAGGGTAGGGATGAGCAGTTCTTC. Residues: CASRTQGRDEQFF.

The DNA of the CDR3 is TGTGCCAGCTCACCAATCCAGGGCTCATACAATGAGCAGTTCTTC. Translation: CASSPIQGSYNEQFF. J is TRBJ2-1 and V is TRBV18, with D possibly matching TRBD1 (5 bases). This CDR3 is 15 amino acids long. V lost 2 bases and J lost 4, with 12 bases in between. CDR1 is KGHSH, CDR2 LQKENI, per germline. Variable domain in full (rest from reference TRBV18 and TRBJ2-1): NAGVMQNPRHLVRRRGQEARLRCSPMKGHSHVYWYRQLPEEGLKFMVYLQKENIIDESGMPKERFSAEFPKEGPSILRIQQVVRGDSAAYFCASSPIQGSYNEQFFGPGTRLTVL.

The chain carries TRBV4-1 and TRBJ2-7, with TRBD2 as a possible D gene (5 bases). V lost 3 bases, J lost 6 bases, and 15 bases lay in between. CDR1 and CDR2 from the germline V gene are MGHRA and YSYEKL. The CDR3 has 14 amino acids. This CDR3 is CASSQKVTNFEQYF. The CDR3 region has the DNA TGCGCCAGCAGCCAGAAGGTGACTAACTTCGAGCAGTACTTC.

The chain has TRBV4-1 and TRBJ2-3, with D possibly TRBD2 on 5 matching bases. CDR1 MGHRA and CDR2 YSYEKL come from the germline V gene. The V gene lost 1 base and the J gene lost 2 bases, with 10 bases spanning the gap. This CDR3 contains 15 residues. The CDR3 bases are TGCGCCAGCAGCCAAGTCGGGGTACTCACAGATACGCAGTATTTT. Protein: CASSQVGVLTDTQYF.

The chain couples TRBV5-1 to TRBJ2-7; 9 bases fit TRBD1. The V segment lost 4 bases and the J segment 5 bases; nucleotides outside the gene matches: 4. Germline lookup yields CDR1 SGHRS and CDR2 YFSETQ. This CDR3 region has 13 residues. Here the CDR3 reads CASSRDRAHEQYF. CDR3 bases: TGCGCCAGCAGCCGGGACAGGGCGCACGAGCAGTACTTC.

The genes are TRBV23-1 and TRBJ2-2; 7 bases map to TRBD1. TRBV23-1 is an open reading frame whose function is uncertain. V was clipped by 2 bases and J by 6 bases; unmatched bases: 12. CDR3 length equals 17 residues. In DNA, the CDR3 is TGCGCCAGCAGTCAAGATCCGGGACAGACAAGGCCCGGGGAGCTGTTTTTT. Translated: CASSQDPGQTRPGELFF.

The V call is TRBV6-5, the J call TRBJ2-3; D perhaps matches TRBD1 (6 bases). The CDR3 is made up of 15 amino acids. Per germline, CDR1 MNHEY and CDR2 SVGAGI. V dropped 6 bases and J dropped 2 bases, with 15 bases sitting between them. CDR3 residues: CASRDTGTPTDTQYF. DNA for the CDR3: TGTGCCAGCAGAGATACCGGGACACCCACAGATACGCAGTATTTT.

The V gene is TRBV12-3 or TRBV12-4, the J gene TRBJ1-1; D might be TRBD1 (5 bases). The CDR3 runs 12 residues. The V and J ends lost 6 bases and 7 bases respectively, with 12 bases between them. The DNA for the CDR3 is TGTGCCAGCAGCTTGGGGGGGTATGAAGCTTTCTTT. It translates to CASSLGGYEAFF.

The chain links TRBV5-1 to TRBJ1-6; 7 bases map to TRBD1. Losses at the gene ends were 0 bases for V and 5 bases for J; bases not matched to a gene: 2. The CDR3 consists of 15 residues. CDR1 is SGHRS, CDR2 YFSETQ, per germline. CDR3 loop: CASSLGGQNNSPLHF. The CDR3 DNA follows: TGCGCCAGCAGCTTGGGGGGACAGAATAATTCACCCCTCCACTTT.

The chain joins TRBV28 to TRBJ2-7; 8 bases align to TRBD2. CDR1 is MDHEN, CDR2 SYDVKM, per germline. The CDR3 length is 17 residues. V lost 3 bases and J lost 2; bases outside the gene matches: 12. The CDR3, as DNA: TGTGCCAGCAGTTTTCGACCGGCGGGGGGATATACCTACGAGCAGTACTTC. It is translated as CASSFRPAGGYTYEQYF.

This sequence joins TRBV10-2 and TRBJ2-7, with 10 bases lining up with TRBD2. Germline CDR1 is WSHSY and CDR2 is SAAADI. The CDR3 covers 14 residues. The junction had 6 bases not matched to a gene; V was cut back by 6 bases and J by 4 bases. The CDR3 region is CASSASGGFYEQYF. CDR3 DNA: TGCGCCAGCAGCGCTAGCGGGGGATTTTACGAGCAGTACTTC.

This clone has only one observation. J is TRBJ1-5 and V is TRBV12-3 or TRBV12-4; TRBD1 matches 7 bases. The CDR3 is made up of 12 amino acids. The junction had 3 bases not matched to a gene; V was cut back by 6 bases and J by 7 bases. This chain's CDR3 is CASRTGPQPQHF. The CDR3 DNA follows: TGTGCCAGCAGGACAGGGCCGCAGCCCCAGCATTTT.

The chain carries TRBV9 and TRBJ2-2; D is unclear. Germline CDR1 and CDR2: SGDLS and YYNGEE. The CDR3 is 16 amino acids. V was shortened by 0 bases and J by 4 bases, with 13 bases between the two germline ends. The CDR3 loop is CASSVVDSLPTGELFF. CDR3 in DNA: TGTGCCAGCAGCGTAGTGGATAGCCTCCCCACCGGGGAGCTGTTTTTT.

The CDR3 sequence: CASSGGETGNYGYTF. CDR3 coding DNA: TGTGCCAGCAGTGGAGGGGAAACAGGGAACTATGGCTACACCTTC. The V and J genes are TRBV2 and TRBJ1-2; tentatively, D is TRBD1 (6 bases). The germline V gene has CDR1 SNHLY and CDR2 FYNNEI. The CDR3 loop spans 15 amino acids. V lost 4 bases and J 2 bases, leaving 14 bases between the germline ends.

This clone has more than one count but fewer than ten. The chain links TRBV19 to TRBJ2-7, with 7 bases fitting TRBD2. The CDR3 runs to 14 residues. J lost 4 bases, V lost 5 bases, and 8 bases had no gene match. Germline CDR1 and CDR2: LNHDA and SQIVND (reference sequence). DNA for the CDR3: TGTGCCAGTAGTGTCAGCGGGGCCGGGTACGAGCAGTACTTC. This translates into CASSVSGAGYEQYF.

The gene calls are TRBV6-4 and TRBJ1-2; D call uncertain. V shed 3 bases and J shed 4 bases, with 12 bases lying between them. This CDR3 has 14 residues. Germline loops: CDR1 MRHNA, CDR2 SNTAGT. This chain's CDR3 is CASSDTPGSYGYTF. The DNA for the CDR3 is TGTGCCAGCAGTGATACTCCGGGGAGCTATGGCTACACCTTC.

The chain joins TRBV7-3 to TRBJ2-2; 9 nucleotides match TRBD1. The J segment lost 5 bases and the V segment lost 5 bases, leaving 9 bases of the junction unmatched. Germline-derived CDR1 and CDR2 are SGHTA and FQGTGA. The CDR3 totals 16 residues. CDR3 sequence reads: CASSPSGQGETGELFF. The CDR3 DNA sequence: TGTGCCAGCAGCCCTTCGGGACAGGGCGAAACCGGGGAGCTGTTTTTT. The variable domain in full, with the rest retrieved from reference TRBV7-3 and TRBJ2-2, is GAGVSQTPSNKVTEKGKYVELRCDPISGHTALYWYRQSLGQGPEFLIYFQGTGAADDSGLPNDRFFAVRPEGSVSTLKIQRTERGDSAVYLCASSPSGQGETGELFFGEGSRLTVL.

The rearrangement links TRBV6-5 to TRBJ1-2, with D possibly matching TRBD1 (5 bases). Germline V gene data show CDR1 as MNHEY and CDR2 as SVGAGI. The CDR3 runs to 15 residues. V was pared by 0 bases and J by 0 bases, with 8 bases between. The CDR3 loop reads CASSYSRDSNYGYTF. CDR3 coding DNA: TGTGCCAGCAGTTACTCCCGGGACTCTAACTATGGCTACACCTTC.

The chain carries TRBV15 and TRBJ2-1, with 8 nucleotides matching TRBD2. The CDR3 loop spans 14 amino acids. CDR1 is LNHNV and CDR2 is YYDKDF in the germline V gene (reference sequence). V lost 8 bases, J lost 6 bases, and 9 bases stayed unmatched. CDR3 DNA: TGTGCCACCCAGACTAGCGCAATCCCCAATGAGCAGTTCTTC. Amino acid sequence: CATQTSAIPNEQFF.

This clone was counted once. This chain joins TRBV7-2 and TRBJ2-7; D is perhaps TRBD2 (5 bases). The CDR3 length is 14 residues. Per germline, CDR1 SGHTA and CDR2 FQGNSA. V shed 2 bases and J shed 0 bases, with 8 bases lying between them. The CDR3 region has the DNA TGTGCCAGCAGCTTATTGGGGAGCTCCTACGAGCAGTACTTC. It encodes CASSLLGSSYEQYF.